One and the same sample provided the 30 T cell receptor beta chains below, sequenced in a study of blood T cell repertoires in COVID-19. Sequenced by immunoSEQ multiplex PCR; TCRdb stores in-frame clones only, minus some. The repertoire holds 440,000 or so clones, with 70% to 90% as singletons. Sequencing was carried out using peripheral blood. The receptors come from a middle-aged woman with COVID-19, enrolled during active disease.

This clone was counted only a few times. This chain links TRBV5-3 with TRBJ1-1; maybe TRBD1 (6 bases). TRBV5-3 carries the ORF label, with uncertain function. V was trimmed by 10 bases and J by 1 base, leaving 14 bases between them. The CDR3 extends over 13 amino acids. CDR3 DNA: TGTGCCCGCGTTCGGACAGCGAACACTGAAGCTTTCTTT. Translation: CARVRTANTEAFF.

The CDR3 nucleotides are TGTGCCAGCAGTGAAGCCCACAGGGAGGGTGGCTACACCTTC. The encoded protein is CASSEAHREGGYTF. The genes are TRBV6-1 and TRBJ1-2; a weak D match, TRBD1 (6 bases). The CDR3 runs to 14 residues. Germline-derived CDR1 and CDR2 are MNHNS and SASEGT. V dropped 0 bases and J dropped 7 bases, with 12 bases sitting between them.

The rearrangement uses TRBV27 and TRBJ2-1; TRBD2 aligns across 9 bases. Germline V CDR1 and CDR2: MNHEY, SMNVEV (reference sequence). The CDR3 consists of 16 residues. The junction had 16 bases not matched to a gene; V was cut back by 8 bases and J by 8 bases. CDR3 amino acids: CASRSRLRGRVDEQFF. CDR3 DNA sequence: TGTGCCAGCCGAAGTAGGTTGCGCGGGAGGGTTGATGAGCAGTTCTTC.

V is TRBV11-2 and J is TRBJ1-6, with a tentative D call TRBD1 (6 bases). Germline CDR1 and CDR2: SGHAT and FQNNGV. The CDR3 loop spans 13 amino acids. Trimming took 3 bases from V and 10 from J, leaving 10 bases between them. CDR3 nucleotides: TGTGCCAGCAGCTTTCAGGGGTGGTCACCCCTCCACTTT. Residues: CASSFQGWSPLHF.

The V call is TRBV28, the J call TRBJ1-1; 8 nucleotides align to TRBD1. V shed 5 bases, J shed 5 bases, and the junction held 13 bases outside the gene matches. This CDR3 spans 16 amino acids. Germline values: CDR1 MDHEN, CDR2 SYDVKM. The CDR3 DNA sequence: TGTGCCAGCAGTCGTATCGCACAGGGGGATGGAACTGAAGCTTTCTTT. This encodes CASSRIAQGDGTEAFF.

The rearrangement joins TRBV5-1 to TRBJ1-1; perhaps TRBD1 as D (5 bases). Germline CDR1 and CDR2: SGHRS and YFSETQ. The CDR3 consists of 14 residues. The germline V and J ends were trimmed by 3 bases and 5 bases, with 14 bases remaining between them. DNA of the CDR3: TGCGCCAGCAGCTCTACCAGGGTGGAGACTGAAGCTTTCTTT. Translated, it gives CASSSTRVETEAFF.

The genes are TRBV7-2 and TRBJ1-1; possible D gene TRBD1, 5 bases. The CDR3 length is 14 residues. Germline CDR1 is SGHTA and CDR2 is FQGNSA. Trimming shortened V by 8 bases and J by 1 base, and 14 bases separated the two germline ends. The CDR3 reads CASRQLQGNTEAFF. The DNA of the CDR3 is TGTGCCAGCCGACAGCTCCAGGGGAACACTGAAGCTTTCTTT. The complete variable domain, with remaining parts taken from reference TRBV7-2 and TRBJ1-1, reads GAGVSQSPSNKVTEKGKDVELRCDPISGHTALYWYRQSLGQGLEFLIYFQGNSAPDKSGLPSDRFSAERTGGSVSTLTIQRTQQEDSAVYLCASRQLQGNTEAFFGQGTRLTVV.

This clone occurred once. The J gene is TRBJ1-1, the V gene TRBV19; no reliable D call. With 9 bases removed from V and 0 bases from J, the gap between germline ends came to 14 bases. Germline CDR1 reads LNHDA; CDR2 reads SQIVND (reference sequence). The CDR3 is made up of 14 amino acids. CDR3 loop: CASSGWALNTEAFF. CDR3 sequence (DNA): TGTGCCAGCAGTGGTTGGGCTTTGAACACTGAAGCTTTCTTT.

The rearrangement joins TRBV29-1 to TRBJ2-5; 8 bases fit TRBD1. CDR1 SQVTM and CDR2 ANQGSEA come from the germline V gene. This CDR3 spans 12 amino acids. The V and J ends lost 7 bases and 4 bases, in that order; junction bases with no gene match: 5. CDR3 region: CSGVDRAETQYF. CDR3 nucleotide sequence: TGCAGCGGGGTGGACAGGGCAGAGACCCAGTACTTC.

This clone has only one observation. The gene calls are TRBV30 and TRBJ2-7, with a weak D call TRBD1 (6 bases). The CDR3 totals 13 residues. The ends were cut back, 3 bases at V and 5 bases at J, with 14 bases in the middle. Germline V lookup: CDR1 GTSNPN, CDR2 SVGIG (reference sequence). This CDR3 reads CAWRVQGWNEQYF. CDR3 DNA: TGTGCCTGGAGAGTACAGGGATGGAACGAGCAGTACTTC.

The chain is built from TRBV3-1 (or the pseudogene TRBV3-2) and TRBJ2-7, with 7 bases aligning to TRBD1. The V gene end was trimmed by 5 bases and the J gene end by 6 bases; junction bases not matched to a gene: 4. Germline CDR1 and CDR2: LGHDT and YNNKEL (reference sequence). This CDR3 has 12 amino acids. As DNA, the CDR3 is TGTGCCAGCAGCGCGTACAGGGGCGAGCAGTACTTC. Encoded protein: CASSAYRGEQYF.

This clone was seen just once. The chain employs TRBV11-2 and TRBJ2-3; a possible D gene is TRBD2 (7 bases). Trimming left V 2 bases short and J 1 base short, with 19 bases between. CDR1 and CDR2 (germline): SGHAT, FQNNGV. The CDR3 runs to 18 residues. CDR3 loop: CASSLWFGGGGGTDTQYF. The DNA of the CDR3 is TGTGCCAGCAGCTTATGGTTTGGGGGCGGGGGAGGCACAGATACGCAGTATTTT.

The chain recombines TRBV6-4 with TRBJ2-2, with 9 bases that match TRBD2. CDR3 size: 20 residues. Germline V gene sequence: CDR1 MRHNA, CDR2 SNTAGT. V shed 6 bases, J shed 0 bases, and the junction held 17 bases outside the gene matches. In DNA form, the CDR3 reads TGTGCCAGCAGGGATTTGTTAGGACTAGCGACCACCACGAACACCGGGGAGCTGTTTTTT. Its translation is CASRDLLGLATTTNTGELFF.

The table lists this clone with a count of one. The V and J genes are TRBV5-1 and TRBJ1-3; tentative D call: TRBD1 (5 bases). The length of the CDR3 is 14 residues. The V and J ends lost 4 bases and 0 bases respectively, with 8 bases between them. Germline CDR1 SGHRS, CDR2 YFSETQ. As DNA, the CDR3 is TGCGCCAGCAGCCCGGACATCTCTGGAAACACCATATATTTT. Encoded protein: CASSPDISGNTIYF.

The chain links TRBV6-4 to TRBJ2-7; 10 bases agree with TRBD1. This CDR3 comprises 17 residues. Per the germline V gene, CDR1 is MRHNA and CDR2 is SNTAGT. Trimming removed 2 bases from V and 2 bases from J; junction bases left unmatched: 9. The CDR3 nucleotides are TGTGCCAGCAGTGACGGGGTTGAGGGACAGGGGCCCTACGAGCAGTACTTC. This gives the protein CASSDGVEGQGPYEQYF.

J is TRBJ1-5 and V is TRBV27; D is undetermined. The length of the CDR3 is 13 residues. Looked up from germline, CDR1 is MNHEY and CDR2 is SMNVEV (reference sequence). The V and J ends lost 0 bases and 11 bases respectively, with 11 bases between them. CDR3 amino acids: CASSLSTLGTQHF. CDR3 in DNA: TGTGCCAGCAGTTTATCAACCCTCGGGACCCAGCATTTT.

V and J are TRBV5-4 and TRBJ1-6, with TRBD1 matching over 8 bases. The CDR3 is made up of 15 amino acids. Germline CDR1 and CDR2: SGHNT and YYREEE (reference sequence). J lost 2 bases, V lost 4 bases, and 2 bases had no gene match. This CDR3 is CASSMDRAYNSPLHF. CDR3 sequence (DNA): TGTGCCAGCAGCATGGACAGGGCCTATAATTCACCCCTCCACTTT.

CDR3 bases: TGTGCCAGCAGTTTTAGGAGGCAGCCCCAGCATTTT. This gives the protein CASSFRRQPQHF. The V and J genes are TRBV12-3 or TRBV12-4 and TRBJ1-5; D remains ambiguous. Trimming took 3 bases from V and 7 from J, leaving 7 bases between them. The CDR3 has 12 residues.

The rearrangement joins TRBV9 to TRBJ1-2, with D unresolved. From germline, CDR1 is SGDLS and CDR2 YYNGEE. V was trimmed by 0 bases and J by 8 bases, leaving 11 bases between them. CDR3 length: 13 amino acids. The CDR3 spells CASSVGPAGGYTF. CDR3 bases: TGTGCCAGCAGCGTAGGACCCGCGGGAGGCTACACCTTC.

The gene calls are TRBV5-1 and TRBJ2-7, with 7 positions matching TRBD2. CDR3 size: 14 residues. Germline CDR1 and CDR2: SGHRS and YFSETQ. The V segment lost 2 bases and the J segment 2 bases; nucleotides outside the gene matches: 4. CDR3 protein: CASSLRGGPYEQYF. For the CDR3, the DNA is TGCGCCAGCAGCTTAAGGGGAGGGCCCTACGAGCAGTACTTC.

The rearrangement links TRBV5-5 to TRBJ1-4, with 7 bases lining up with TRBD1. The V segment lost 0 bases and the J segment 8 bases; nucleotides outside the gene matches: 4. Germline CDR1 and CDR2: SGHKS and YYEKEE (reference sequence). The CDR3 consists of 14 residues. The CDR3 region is CASSLGQGSEKLFF. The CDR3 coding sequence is TGTGCCAGCAGCTTGGGACAGGGTAGCGAAAAACTGTTTTTT. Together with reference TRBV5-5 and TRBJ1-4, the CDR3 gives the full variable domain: DAGVTQSPTHLIKTRGQQVTLRCSPISGHKSVSWYQQVLGQGPQFIFQYYEKEERGRGNFPDRFSARQFPNYSSELNVNALLLGDSALYLCASSLGQGSEKLFFGSGTQLSVL.

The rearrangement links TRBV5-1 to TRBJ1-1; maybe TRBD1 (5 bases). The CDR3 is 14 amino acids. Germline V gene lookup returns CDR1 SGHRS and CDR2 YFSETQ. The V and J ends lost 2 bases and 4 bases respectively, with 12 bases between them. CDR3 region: CASSLTGDFTEAFF. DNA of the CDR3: TGCGCCAGCAGCTTAACAGGTGATTTCACTGAAGCTTTCTTT.

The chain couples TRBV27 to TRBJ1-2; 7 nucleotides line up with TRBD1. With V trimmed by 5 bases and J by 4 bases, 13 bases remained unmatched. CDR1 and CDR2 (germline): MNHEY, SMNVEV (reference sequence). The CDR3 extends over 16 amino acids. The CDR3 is CASSPQPTGSVYGYTF. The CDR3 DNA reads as TGTGCCAGCAGTCCCCAACCGACAGGGTCAGTCTATGGCTACACCTTC.

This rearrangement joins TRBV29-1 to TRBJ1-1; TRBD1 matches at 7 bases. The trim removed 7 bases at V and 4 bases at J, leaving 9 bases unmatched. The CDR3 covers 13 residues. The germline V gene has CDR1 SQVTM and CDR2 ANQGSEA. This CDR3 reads CSGTRGQGTEAFF. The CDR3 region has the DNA TGCAGCGGTACGAGGGGGCAGGGCACTGAAGCTTTCTTT.

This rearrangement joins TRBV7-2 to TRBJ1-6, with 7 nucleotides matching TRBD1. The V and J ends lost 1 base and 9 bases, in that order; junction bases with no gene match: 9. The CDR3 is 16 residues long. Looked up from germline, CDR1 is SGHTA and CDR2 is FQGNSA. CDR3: CASSLGQGVFPSPLHF. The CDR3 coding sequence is TGTGCCAGCAGCTTAGGGCAGGGGGTCTTCCCTTCACCCCTCCACTTT.

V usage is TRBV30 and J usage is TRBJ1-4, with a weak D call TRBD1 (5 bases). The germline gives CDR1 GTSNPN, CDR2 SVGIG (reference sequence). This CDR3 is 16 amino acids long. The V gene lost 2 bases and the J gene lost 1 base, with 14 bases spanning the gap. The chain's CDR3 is CAWSPGWGVTNEKLFF. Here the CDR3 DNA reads TGTGCCTGGAGTCCGGGGTGGGGGGTAACTAATGAAAAACTGTTTTTT.

DNA of the CDR3: TGTGCCAGCAGCCCCGGGGCTAGCGGTACGCAGTATTTT. Translation gives CASSPGASGTQYF. The rearrangement uses TRBV7-2 and TRBJ2-3; 7 bases match TRBD2. Trimming took 5 bases from V and 8 from J; bases not matched to a gene: 7. The CDR3 loop spans 13 amino acids. CDR1 is SGHTA, CDR2 FQGNSA, per germline.

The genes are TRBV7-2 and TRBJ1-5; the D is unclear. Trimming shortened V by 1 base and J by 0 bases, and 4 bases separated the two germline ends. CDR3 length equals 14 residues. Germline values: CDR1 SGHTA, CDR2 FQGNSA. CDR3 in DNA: TGTGCCAGCAGCTTAGACAGTAGCAATCAGCCCCAGCATTTT. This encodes CASSLDSSNQPQHF.

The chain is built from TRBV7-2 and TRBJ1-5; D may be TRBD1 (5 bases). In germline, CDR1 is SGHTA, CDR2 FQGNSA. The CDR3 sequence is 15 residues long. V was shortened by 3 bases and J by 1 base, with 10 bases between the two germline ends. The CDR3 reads CASSLGGKSNQPQHF. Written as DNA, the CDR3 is TGTGCCAGCAGCTTGGGGGGTAAGAGCAATCAGCCCCAGCATTTT.

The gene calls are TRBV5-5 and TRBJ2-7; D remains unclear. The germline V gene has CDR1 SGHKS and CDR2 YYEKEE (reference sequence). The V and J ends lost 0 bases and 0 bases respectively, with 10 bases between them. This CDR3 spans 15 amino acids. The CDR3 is CASSLGVVSSYEQYF. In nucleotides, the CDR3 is TGTGCCAGCAGCTTGGGAGTGGTTAGCTCCTACGAGCAGTACTTC.